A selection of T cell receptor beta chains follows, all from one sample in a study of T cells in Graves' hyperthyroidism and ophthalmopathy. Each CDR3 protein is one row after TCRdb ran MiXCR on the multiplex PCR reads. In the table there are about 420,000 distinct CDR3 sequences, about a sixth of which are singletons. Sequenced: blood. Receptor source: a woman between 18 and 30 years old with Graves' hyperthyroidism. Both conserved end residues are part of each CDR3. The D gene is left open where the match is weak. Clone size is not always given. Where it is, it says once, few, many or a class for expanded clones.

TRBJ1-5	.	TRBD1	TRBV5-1	TGCGCCAGCAGCTTGGCCGGGACAGGGGGGGGTCAGCCCCAGCATTTT	CASSLAGTGGGQPQHF
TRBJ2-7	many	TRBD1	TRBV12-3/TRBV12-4	TGTGCCAGCAGTTTCGACAGGGGCTACGAGCAGTACTTC	CASSFDRGYEQYF
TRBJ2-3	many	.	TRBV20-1	TGCAGTGCTGGAAATATCTCTAGCACAGATACGCAGTATTTT	CSAGNISSTDTQYF
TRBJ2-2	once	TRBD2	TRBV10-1	TGCGCCGGCAGTGAAAAGCGGGGGGCCGAACGGGAGCTGTTTTTT	CAGSEKRGAERELFF
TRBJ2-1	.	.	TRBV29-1	.	CTLLEKGSEQFF
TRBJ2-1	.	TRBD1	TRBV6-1	TGTGCCAGCAGTACAGGGGCCAGGCAGTTCTTC	CASSTGARQFF
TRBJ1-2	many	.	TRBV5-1	TGCGCCAGCAGCTTGGCCCGGGGGGCGCGGGGCTACACCTTC	CASSLARGARGYTF
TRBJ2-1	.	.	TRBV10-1	TGCGCCAGCAGTGAGTCGGACCGGGGCCTCAATGAGCAGTTCTTC	CASSESDRGLNEQFF
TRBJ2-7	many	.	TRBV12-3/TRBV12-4	TGTGCCAGCAGCCAAGGGTGGAGGGAGACCTACGAGCAGTACTTC	CASSQGWRETYEQYF
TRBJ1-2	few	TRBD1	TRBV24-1	TGTGCCACCAGTGATGGGGGGACAGACTATGGCTACACCTTC	CATSDGGTDYGYTF
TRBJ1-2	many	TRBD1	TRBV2	TGTGCCAGCAGTGAATCAAGGGGGCGCTTTGATGGCTACACCTTC	CASSESRGRFDGYTF
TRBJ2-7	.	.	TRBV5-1	TGCGCCAGCAGCTTGGAAACAGGGAAATCCTACGAGCAGTACTTC	CASSLETGKSYEQYF